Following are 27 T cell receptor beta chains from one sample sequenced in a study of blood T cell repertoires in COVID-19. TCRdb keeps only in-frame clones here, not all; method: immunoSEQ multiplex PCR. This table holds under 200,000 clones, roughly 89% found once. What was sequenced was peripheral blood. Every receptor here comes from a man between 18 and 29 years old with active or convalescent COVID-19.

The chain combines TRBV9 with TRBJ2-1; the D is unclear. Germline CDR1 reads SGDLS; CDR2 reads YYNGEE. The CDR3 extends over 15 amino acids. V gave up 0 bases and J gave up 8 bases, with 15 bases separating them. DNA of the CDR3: TGTGCCAGCAGCGTAGACGTACTCCGGTTCCATGAGCAGTTCTTC. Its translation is CASSVDVLRFHEQFF.

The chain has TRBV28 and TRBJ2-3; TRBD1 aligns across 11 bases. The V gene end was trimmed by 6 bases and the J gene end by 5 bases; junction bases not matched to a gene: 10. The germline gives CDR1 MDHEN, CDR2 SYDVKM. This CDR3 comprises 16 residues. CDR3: CASSFRGQGALDTQYF. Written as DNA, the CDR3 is TGTGCCAGCAGCTTCCGCGGACAGGGGGCATTAGATACGCAGTATTTT.

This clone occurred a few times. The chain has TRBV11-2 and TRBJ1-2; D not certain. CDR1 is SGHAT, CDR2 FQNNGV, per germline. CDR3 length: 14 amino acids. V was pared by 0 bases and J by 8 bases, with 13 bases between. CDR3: CASSLDVGSEGYTF. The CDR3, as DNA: TGTGCCAGCAGCTTAGATGTCGGATCGGAGGGCTACACCTTC.

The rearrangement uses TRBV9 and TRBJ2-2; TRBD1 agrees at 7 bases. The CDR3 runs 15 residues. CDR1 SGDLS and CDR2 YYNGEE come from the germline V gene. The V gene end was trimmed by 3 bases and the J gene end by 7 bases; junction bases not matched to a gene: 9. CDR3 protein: CASSAQTGWVGELFF. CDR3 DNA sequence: TGTGCCAGCAGCGCGCAGACAGGGTGGGTCGGGGAGCTGTTTTTT.

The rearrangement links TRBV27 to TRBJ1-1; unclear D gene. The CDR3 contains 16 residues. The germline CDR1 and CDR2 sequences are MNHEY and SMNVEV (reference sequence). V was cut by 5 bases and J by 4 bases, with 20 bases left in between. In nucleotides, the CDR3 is TGTGCCAGCAGTCTACGTCGGGGAGCGAGGAGCACTGAAGCTTTCTTT. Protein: CASSLRRGARSTEAFF.

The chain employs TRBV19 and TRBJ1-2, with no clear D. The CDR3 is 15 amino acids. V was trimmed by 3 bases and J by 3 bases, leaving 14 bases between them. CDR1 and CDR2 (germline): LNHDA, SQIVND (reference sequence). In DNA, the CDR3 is TGTGCCAGTAGTATTGCAGCGGGCCTAGACTATGGCTACACCTTC. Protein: CASSIAAGLDYGYTF.

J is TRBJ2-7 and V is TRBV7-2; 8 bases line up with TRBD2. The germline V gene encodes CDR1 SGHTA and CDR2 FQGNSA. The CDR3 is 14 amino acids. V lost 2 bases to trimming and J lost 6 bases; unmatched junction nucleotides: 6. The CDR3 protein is CASSLRAGVPEQYF. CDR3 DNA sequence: TGTGCCAGCAGCTTACGAGCGGGAGTACCCGAGCAGTACTTC.

The CDR3 sequence: CASRELTGRNQPQHF. In DNA form, the CDR3 reads TGTGCCAGCAGGGAACTGACAGGGAGAAATCAGCCCCAGCATTTT. V and J are TRBV2 and TRBJ1-5; 7 bases are shared with TRBD1. Looked up from germline, CDR1 is SNHLY and CDR2 is FYNNEI. The CDR3 is made up of 15 amino acids. V shed 6 bases and J 4 bases; nucleotides not matched to a gene: 9.

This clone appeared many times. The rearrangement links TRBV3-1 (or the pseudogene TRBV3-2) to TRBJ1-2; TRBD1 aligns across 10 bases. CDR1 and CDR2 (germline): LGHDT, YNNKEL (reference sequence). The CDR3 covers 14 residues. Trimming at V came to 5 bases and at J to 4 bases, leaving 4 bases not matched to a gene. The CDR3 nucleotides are TGTGCCAGCAGCACCGGGACAGGGGTCTATGGCTACACCTTC. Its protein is CASSTGTGVYGYTF.

Written as DNA, the CDR3 is TGTGCCAGTAGTATAGGCACCAGGAACACTGAAGCTTTCTTT. Its protein product is CASSIGTRNTEAFF. The chain combines TRBV19 with TRBJ1-1; D remains ambiguous. Trimming shortened V by 1 base and J by 1 base, and 7 bases separated the two germline ends. The CDR3 is 14 residues long. Per the germline V gene, CDR1 is LNHDA and CDR2 is SQIVND (reference sequence).

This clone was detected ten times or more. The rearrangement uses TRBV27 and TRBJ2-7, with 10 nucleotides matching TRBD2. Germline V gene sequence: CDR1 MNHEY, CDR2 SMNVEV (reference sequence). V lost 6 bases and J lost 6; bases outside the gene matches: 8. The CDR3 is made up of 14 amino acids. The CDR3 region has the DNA TGTGCCAGCAGCCGCAGCGGACTAGCGGCCGAGCAGTACTTC. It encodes CASSRSGLAAEQYF.

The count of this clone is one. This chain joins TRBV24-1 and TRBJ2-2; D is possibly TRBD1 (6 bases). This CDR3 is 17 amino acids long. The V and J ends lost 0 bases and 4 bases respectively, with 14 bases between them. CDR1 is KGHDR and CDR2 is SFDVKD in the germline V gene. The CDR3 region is CATSDLQGQGFTGELFF. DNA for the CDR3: TGTGCCACCAGTGATTTGCAGGGGCAGGGTTTCACCGGGGAGCTGTTTTTT.

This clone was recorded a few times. CDR3 sequence: CASSGWGDQPQHF. CDR3 sequence (DNA): TGTGCCAGCAGTGGGTGGGGGGATCAGCCCCAGCATTTT. The chain employs TRBV6-2 or TRBV6-3 and TRBJ1-5; tentatively, D is TRBD1 (5 bases). The CDR3 contains 13 residues. CDR1 is MNHEY, CDR2 SVGEGT, per germline. The V end was cut by 5 bases, the J end by 5 bases, with 10 bases between.

The CDR3 is CAARGAGSPLHF. The CDR3 region has the DNA TGTGCCGCCCGGGGGGCAGGCTCACCCCTCCACTTT. The rearrangement joins TRBV6-5 to TRBJ1-6; a possible D gene is TRBD1 (6 bases). CDR1 is MNHEY, CDR2 SVGAGI, per germline. The CDR3 covers 12 residues. Trimming removed 11 bases at V and 10 bases at J, with 15 bases between.

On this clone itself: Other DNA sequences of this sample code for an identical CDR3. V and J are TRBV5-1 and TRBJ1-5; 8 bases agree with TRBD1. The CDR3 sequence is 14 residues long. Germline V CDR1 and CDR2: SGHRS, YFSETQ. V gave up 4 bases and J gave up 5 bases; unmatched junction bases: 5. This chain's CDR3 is CASSPGTGDQPQHF. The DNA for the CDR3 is TGCGCCAGCAGCCCTGGGACAGGCGATCAGCCCCAGCATTTT. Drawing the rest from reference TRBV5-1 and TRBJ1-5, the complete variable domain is KAGVTQTPRYLIKTRGQQVTLSCSPISGHRSVSWYQQTPGQGLQFLFEYFSETQRNKGNFPGRFSGRQFSNSRSEMNVSTLELGDSALYLCASSPGTGDQPQHFGDGTRLSIL.

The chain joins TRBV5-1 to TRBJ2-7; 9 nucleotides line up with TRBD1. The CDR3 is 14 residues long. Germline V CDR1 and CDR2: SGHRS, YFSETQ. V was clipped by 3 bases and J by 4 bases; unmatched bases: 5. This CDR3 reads CASSWTGVGYEQYF. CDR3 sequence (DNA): TGCGCCAGCAGCTGGACAGGGGTCGGTTACGAGCAGTACTTC.

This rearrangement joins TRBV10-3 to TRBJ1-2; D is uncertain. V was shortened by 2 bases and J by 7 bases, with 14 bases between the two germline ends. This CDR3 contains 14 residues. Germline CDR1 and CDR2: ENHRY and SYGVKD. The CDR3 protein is CAISEISQLGGYTF. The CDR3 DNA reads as TGTGCCATCAGTGAGATTTCACAGTTGGGTGGCTACACCTTC.

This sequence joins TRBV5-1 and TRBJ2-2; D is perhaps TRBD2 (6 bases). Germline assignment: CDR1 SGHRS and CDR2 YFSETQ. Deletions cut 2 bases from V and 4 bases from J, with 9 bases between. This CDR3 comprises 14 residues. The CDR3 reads CASSFSGSTGELFF. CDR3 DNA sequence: TGCGCCAGCAGCTTCAGCGGGTCCACCGGGGAGCTGTTTTTT.

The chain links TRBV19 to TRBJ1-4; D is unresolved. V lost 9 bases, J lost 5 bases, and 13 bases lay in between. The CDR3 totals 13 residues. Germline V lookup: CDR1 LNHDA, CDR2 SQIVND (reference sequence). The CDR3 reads CASKRGGNEKLFF. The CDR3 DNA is TGTGCCAGCAAACGGGGAGGGAATGAAAAACTGTTTTTT.

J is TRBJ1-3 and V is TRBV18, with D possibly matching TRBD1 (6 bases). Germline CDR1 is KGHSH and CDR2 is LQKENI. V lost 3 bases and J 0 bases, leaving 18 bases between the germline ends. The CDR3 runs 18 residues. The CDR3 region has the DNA TGTGCCAGCTCACCTCTCCCCACAGGGACGATCTCTGGAAACACCATATATTTT. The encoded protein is CASSPLPTGTISGNTIYF.

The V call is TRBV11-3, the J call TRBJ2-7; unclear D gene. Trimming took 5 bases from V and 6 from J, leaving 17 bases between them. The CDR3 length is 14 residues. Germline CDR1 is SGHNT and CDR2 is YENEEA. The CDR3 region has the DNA TGTGCCAGCAGCCTCTACCCAGACATGTCCGAGCAGTACTTC. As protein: CASSLYPDMSEQYF.

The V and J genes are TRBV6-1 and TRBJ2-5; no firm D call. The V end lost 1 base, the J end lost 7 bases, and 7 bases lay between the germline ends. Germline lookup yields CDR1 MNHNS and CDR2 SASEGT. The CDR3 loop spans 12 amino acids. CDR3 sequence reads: CASSEDLVTQYF. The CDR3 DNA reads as TGTGCCAGCAGTGAAGACTTGGTGACCCAGTACTTC.

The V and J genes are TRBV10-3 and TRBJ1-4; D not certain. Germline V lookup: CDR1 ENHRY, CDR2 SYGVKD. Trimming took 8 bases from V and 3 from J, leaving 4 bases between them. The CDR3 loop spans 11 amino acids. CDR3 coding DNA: TGTGCCATCTCGGCTAATGAAAAACTGTTTTTT. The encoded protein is CAISANEKLFF.

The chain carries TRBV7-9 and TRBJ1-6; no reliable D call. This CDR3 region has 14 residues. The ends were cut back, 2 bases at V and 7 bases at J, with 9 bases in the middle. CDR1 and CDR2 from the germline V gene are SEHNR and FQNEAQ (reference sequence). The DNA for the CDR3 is TGTGCCAGCAGCTTATCAGACACCAATTCACCCCTCCACTTT. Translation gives CASSLSDTNSPLHF.

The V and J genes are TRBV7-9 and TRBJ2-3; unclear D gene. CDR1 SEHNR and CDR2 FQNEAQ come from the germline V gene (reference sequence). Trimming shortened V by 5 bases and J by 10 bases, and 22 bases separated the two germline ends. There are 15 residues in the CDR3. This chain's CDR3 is CASSPPGLRGGAQYF. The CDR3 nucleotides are TGTGCCAGCAGCCCACCCGGCCTCCGAGGCGGAGCGCAGTATTTT.

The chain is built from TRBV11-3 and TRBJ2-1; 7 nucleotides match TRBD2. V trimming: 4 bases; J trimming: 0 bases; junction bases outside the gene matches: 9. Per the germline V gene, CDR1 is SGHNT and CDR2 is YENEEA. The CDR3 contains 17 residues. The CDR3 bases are TGTGCCAGCAGCTCAAGGGTGGGGGGGATCTCCTACAATGAGCAGTTCTTC. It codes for CASSSRVGGISYNEQFF.

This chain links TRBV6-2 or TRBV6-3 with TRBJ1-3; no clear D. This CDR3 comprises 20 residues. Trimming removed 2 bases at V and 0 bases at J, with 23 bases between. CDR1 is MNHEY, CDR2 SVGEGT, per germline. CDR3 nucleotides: TGTGCCAGCAGTTACGAGAAATTTGGCGGGGTTCGCTTCTCTGGAAACACCATATATTTT. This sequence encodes CASSYEKFGGVRFSGNTIYF.